Listed here are 19 T cell receptor beta chains from one sample, sequenced in a study of shared clonotypes between healthy human individuals. Generated by immunoSEQ multiplex PCR, the TCRdb table keeps only in-frame clones and is missing some. The sample carries about a million clones, around three quarters recorded once. The sequenced sample consisted of memory CD4+ T cells from PBMCs. The subset was: CD45RA-negative fraction. The receptor set was obtained from a man between 18 and 29 years old in good health. Some clones in this sample may be carry-over from other donors' samples.

This sequence joins TRBV27 and TRBJ1-5; tentative D call: TRBD1 (6 bases). Germline CDR1 MNHEY, CDR2 SMNVEV (reference sequence). The ends were cut back, 7 bases at V and 2 bases at J, with 18 bases in the middle. This CDR3 is 16 amino acids long. The CDR3 DNA follows: TGTGCCAGCACTCCCCTGGGGGGCGGGGGCAATCAGCCCCAGCATTTT. Its protein is CASTPLGGGGNQPQHF.

The chain joins TRBV18 to TRBJ1-4; TRBD1 matches 7 bases. V was clipped by 4 bases and J by 12 bases; unmatched bases: 11. Germline V lookup: CDR1 KGHSH, CDR2 LQKENI. The CDR3 runs 14 residues. The CDR3 protein is CASSLGTAREELFF. The CDR3 coding sequence is TGTGCCAGCTCACTTGGGACAGCGCGGGAGGAACTGTTTTTT.

This chain uses TRBV30 with TRBJ1-4; D is perhaps TRBD1 (6 bases). The V and J ends lost 1 base and 7 bases respectively, with 10 bases between them. Germline loops: CDR1 GTSNPN, CDR2 SVGIG (reference sequence). This CDR3 spans 13 amino acids. CDR3 region: CAWSADRGEKLFF. DNA of the CDR3: TGTGCCTGGAGTGCGGACAGAGGTGAAAAACTGTTTTTT.

In regard to this clone: Within the sample, other DNA sequences also encode this same CDR3. The chain employs TRBV5-1 and TRBJ2-1; D is ambiguous. Trimming took 4 bases from V and 3 from J, leaving 8 bases between them. The CDR3 totals 13 residues. Germline-derived CDR1 and CDR2 are SGHRS and YFSETQ. CDR3 DNA: TGCGCCAGCAGCCCCCGGAGCTACAATGAGCAGTTCTTC. Residues: CASSPRSYNEQFF.

V gene TRBV27 combines with J gene TRBJ1-1, with D perhaps matching TRBD1 (5 bases). CDR3 length: 16 amino acids. Germline CDR1 is MNHEY and CDR2 is SMNVEV (reference sequence). Trimming removed 3 bases at V and 6 bases at J, with 20 bases between. The CDR3: CASSFIRPQGGAEAFF. CDR3 sequence (DNA): TGTGCCAGCAGTTTCATACGCCCCCAGGGAGGGGCTGAAGCTTTCTTT.

The V call is TRBV29-1, the J call TRBJ2-2; maybe TRBD1 (6 bases). Germline V lookup: CDR1 SQVTM, CDR2 ANQGSEA. Trimming took off 8 bases at V and 6 bases at J, with 13 bases between the two ends. CDR3 length: 12 residues. DNA of the CDR3: TGCAGCTATCTACAGGGCCCCGGGGAGCTGTTTTTT. Amino acid sequence: CSYLQGPGELFF.

The chain couples TRBV15 to TRBJ2-1; no definite D call. Trimming cost V 1 base and J 5 bases, with 9 bases left between them. The CDR3 consists of 14 residues. Germline V gene sequence: CDR1 LNHNV, CDR2 YYDKDF (reference sequence). For the CDR3, the DNA is TGTGCCACCAGCAGAGCGAAGCGAGACAATGAGCAGTTCTTC. This gives the protein CATSRAKRDNEQFF.

The rearrangement joins TRBV4-2 to TRBJ1-2, with D uncertain. V lost 2 bases, J lost 8 bases, and 15 bases lay in between. CDR1 is LGHNA and CDR2 is YNFKEQ in the germline V gene. The CDR3 is 14 residues long. CDR3 DNA sequence: TGTGCCAGCAGCCAACGAGACGAGGGATACGGCTACACCTTC. Its translation: CASSQRDEGYGYTF.

This clone was observed at least ten times. The rearrangement joins TRBV28 to TRBJ1-2; TRBD1 is a possible D gene (6 bases). The CDR3 totals 11 residues. The V gene lost 8 bases and the J gene lost 7 bases, with 11 bases spanning the gap. Looked up from germline, CDR1 is MDHEN and CDR2 is SYDVKM. CDR3 in DNA: TGTGCCAGCTTACAGGGTTCTGGCTACACCTTC. Translated, it gives CASLQGSGYTF.

The chain employs TRBV15 and TRBJ1-3; a possible D gene is TRBD1 (5 bases). The length of the CDR3 is 16 residues. Trimming took off 1 base at V and 2 bases at J, with 12 bases between the two ends. Looked up from germline, CDR1 is LNHNV and CDR2 is YYDKDF (reference sequence). The CDR3: CATSRGTTGTGNTIYF. As DNA, the CDR3 is TGTGCCACCAGCAGAGGAACCACAGGTACTGGAAACACCATATATTTT. The complete variable domain, with remaining parts taken from reference TRBV15 and TRBJ1-3, reads DAMVIQNPRYQVTQFGKPVTLSCSQTLNHNVMYWYQQKSSQAPKLLFHYYDKDFNNEADTPDNFQSRRPNTSFCFLDIRSPGLGDTAMYLCATSRGTTGTGNTIYFGEGSWLTVV.

This clone was seen a single time. CDR3 amino acids: CSVVDRVGAGELFF. The CDR3 DNA sequence: TGCAGCGTTGTGGACAGGGTCGGCGCCGGGGAGCTGTTTTTT. This chain joins TRBV29-1 and TRBJ2-2, with 8 positions matching TRBD1. The CDR3 contains 14 residues. Trimming cost V 4 bases and J 6 bases; bases outside gene matches: 7. Germline V CDR1 and CDR2: SQVTM, ANQGSEA.

The table lists this clone with a count of one. The chain links TRBV2 to TRBJ2-5, with 9 bases fitting TRBD2. Trimming at V came to 4 bases and at J to 2 bases, leaving 17 bases not matched to a gene. There are 19 residues in the CDR3. Germline values: CDR1 SNHLY, CDR2 FYNNEI. Here the CDR3 reads CASSVAPPLAGGPQETQYF. The CDR3 coding sequence is TGTGCCAGCAGTGTGGCCCCGCCCTTGGCGGGAGGGCCGCAAGAGACCCAGTACTTC. Complete variable domain (other parts from reference TRBV2 and TRBJ2-5): EPEVTQTPSHQVTQMGQEVILRCVPISNHLYFYWYRQILGQKVEFLVSFYNNEISEKSEIFDDQFSVERPDGSNFTLKIRSTKLEDSAMYFCASSVAPPLAGGPQETQYFGPGTRLLVL.

The chain is built from TRBV18 and TRBJ2-7; TRBD2 agrees at 7 bases. The V segment lost 6 bases and the J segment 0 bases; nucleotides outside the gene matches: 11. Germline CDR1 KGHSH, CDR2 LQKENI. The CDR3 totals 16 residues. The CDR3 DNA reads as TGTGCCAGCTCGGGGGAGGGACTTAAAAACTCCTACGAGCAGTACTTC. Translation gives CASSGEGLKNSYEQYF.

Points on this clone: A read error may explain this, as a much larger clone is one base away. In nucleotides, the CDR3 is TGTGCCAGCAGCTCGGGACTAGCGGCCAATGAGCAGTTCTTC. It translates to CASSSGLAANEQFF. The chain links TRBV7-2 to TRBJ2-1, with 11 positions matching TRBD2. Trimming took 4 bases from V and 6 from J; bases not matched to a gene: 2. The germline CDR1 and CDR2 sequences are SGHTA and FQGNSA. CDR3 size: 14 residues.

The chain links TRBV6-6 to TRBJ2-7; 7 bases align to TRBD1. This CDR3 has 16 residues. CDR1 MNHNY and CDR2 SVGAGI come from the germline V gene (reference sequence). Unmatched junction bases numbered 14, after V lost 7 bases and J lost 2 bases. The CDR3: CASKPGQAKPPYEQYF. CDR3 sequence (DNA): TGTGCCAGCAAACCAGGACAGGCGAAACCTCCCTACGAGCAGTACTTC.

The rearrangement joins TRBV10-1 to TRBJ2-7, with D possibly matching TRBD2 (6 bases). V was pared by 0 bases and J by 3 bases, with 15 bases between. The CDR3 runs to 16 residues. Per the germline V gene, CDR1 is WNHNN and CDR2 is SYGVQD (reference sequence). The chain's CDR3 is CASSESVAGRFYEQYF. DNA for the CDR3: TGCGCCAGCAGTGAGTCGGTGGCGGGACGCTTCTACGAGCAGTACTTC.

V usage is TRBV30 and J usage is TRBJ1-1; the match to TRBD1 covers 7 bases. The V segment lost 7 bases and the J segment 6 bases; nucleotides outside the gene matches: 8. Germline loops: CDR1 GTSNPN, CDR2 SVGIG (reference sequence). CDR3 size: 12 residues. CDR3 in amino acids: CALNQGGAEAFF. CDR3 nucleotide sequence: TGTGCCTTAAATCAGGGGGGCGCTGAAGCTTTCTTT.

The J gene is TRBJ1-5, the V gene TRBV9; 8 bases are shared with TRBD1. The CDR3 has 14 residues. CDR1 and CDR2 from the germline V gene are SGDLS and YYNGEE. The ends lost 4 bases at V and 5 bases at J; junction bases unmatched: 5. The CDR3 reads CASSLGTGDQPQHF. The CDR3 DNA is TGTGCCAGCAGCCTGGGGACAGGAGATCAGCCCCAGCATTTT.

Details on this clone: The identical CDR3 is also encoded by other nucleotide sequences in the sample. The chain employs TRBV7-3 and TRBJ1-3; no definite D call. The V gene's germline CDR1 is SGHTA and CDR2 FQGTGA. The CDR3 consists of 15 residues. V was trimmed by 0 bases and J by 0 bases, leaving 6 bases between them. CDR3 nucleotide sequence: TGTGCCAGCAGCTTAACAGGGAACTCTGGAAACACCATATATTTT. This sequence encodes CASSLTGNSGNTIYF.